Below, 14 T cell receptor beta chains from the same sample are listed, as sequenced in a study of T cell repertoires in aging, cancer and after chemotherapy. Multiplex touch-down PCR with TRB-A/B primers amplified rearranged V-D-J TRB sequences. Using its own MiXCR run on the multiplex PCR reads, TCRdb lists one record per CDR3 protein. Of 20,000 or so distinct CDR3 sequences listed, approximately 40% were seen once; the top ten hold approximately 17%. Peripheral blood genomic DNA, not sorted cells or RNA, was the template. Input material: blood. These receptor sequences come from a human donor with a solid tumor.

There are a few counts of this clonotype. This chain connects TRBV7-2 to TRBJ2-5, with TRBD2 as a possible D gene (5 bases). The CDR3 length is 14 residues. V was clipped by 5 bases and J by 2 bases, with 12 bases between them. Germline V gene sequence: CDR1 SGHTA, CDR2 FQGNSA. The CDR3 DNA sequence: TGTGCCAGCAGCCCTGGCCAGCGGCAAGAGACCCAGTACTTC. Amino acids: CASSPGQRQETQYF.

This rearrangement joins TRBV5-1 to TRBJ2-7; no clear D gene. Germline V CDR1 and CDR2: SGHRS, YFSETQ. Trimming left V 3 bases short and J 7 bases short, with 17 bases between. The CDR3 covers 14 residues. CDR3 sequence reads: CASSSKDFLREQYF. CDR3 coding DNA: TGCGCCAGCAGCTCAAAGGATTTCCTACGAGAGCAGTACTTC.

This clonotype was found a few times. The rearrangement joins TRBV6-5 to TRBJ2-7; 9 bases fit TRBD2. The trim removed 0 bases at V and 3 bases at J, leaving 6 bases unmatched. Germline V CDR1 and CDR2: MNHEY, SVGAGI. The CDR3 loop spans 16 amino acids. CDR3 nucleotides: TGTGCCAGCAGTTACTCGACTAGCGGAGTCGTCTACGAGCAGTACTTC. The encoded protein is CASSYSTSGVVYEQYF.

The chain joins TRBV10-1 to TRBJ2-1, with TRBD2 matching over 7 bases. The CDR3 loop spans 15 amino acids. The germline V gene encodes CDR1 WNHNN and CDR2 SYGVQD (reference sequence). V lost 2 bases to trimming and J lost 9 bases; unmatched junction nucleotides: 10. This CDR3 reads CASSEDVAGPGEQFF. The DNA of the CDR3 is TGCGCCAGCAGTGAGGACGTAGCGGGTCCCGGTGAGCAGTTCTTC.

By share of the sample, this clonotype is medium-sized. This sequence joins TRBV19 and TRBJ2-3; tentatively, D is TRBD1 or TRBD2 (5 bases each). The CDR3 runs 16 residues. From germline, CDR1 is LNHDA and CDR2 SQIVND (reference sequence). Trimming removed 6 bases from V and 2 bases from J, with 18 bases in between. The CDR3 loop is CASSLTTGRPTDTQYF. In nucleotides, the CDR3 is TGTGCCAGTAGCCTGACTACGGGACGGCCCACAGATACGCAGTATTTT.

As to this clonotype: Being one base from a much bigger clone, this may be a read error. CDR3 in DNA: TGTGCCTGGTCCTCGGGACAGGGATTATCTGGGGCCAACGCCCTGACTTTC. It codes for CAWSSGQGLSGANALTF. The chain has TRBV30 and TRBJ2-6; TRBD1 matches at 9 bases. CDR1 is GTSNPN and CDR2 is SVGIG in the germline V gene (reference sequence). The CDR3 is made up of 17 amino acids.

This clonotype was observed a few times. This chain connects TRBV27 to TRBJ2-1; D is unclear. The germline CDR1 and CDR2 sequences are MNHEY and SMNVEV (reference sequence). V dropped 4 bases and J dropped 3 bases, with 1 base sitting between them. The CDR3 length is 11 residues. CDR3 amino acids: CASSYYNEQFF. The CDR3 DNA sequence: TGTGCCAGCAGTTACTACAATGAGCAGTTCTTC.

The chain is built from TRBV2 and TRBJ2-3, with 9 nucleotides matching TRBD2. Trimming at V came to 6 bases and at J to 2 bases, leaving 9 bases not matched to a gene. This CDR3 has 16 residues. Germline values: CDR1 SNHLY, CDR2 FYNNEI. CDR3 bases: TGTGCCAGCAGAGAGATGACTAGCGGCCTCACAGATACGCAGTATTTT. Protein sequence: CASREMTSGLTDTQYF.

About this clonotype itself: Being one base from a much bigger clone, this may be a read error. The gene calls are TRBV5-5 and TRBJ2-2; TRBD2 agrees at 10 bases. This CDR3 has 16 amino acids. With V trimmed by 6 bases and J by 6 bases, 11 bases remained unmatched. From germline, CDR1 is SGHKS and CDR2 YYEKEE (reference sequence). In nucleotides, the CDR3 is TGTGCCAGCATCCGGACTCCTAGCGGGAGCGCCGGGGAGCTGTTTTTT. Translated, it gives CASIRTPSGSAGELFF.

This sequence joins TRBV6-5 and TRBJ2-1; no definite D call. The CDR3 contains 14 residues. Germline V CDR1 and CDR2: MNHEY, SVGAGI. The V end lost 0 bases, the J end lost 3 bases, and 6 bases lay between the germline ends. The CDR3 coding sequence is TGTGCCAGCAGTTACTCAAGCGTCTACAATGAGCAGTTCTTC. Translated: CASSYSSVYNEQFF.

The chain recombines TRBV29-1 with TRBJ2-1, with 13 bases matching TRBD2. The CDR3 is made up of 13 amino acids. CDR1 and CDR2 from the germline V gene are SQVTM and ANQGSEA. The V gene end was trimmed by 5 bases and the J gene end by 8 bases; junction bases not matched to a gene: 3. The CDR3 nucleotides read TGCAGCGTTTGGACTAGCGGGAGCGATGAGCAGTTCTTC. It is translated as CSVWTSGSDEQFF.

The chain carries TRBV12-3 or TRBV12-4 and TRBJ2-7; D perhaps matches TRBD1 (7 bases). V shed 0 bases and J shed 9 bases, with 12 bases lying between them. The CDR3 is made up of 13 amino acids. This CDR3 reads CASSLAQGGGQYF. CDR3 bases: TGTGCCAGCAGTTTAGCGCAGGGGGGTGGGCAGTACTTC.

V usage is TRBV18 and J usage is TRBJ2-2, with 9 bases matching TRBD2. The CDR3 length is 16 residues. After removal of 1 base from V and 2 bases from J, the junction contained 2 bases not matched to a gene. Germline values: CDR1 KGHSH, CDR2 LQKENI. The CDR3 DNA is TGTGCCAGCTCACCACGACTAGCGGAAAACACCGGGGAGCTGTTTTTT. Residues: CASSPRLAENTGELFF.

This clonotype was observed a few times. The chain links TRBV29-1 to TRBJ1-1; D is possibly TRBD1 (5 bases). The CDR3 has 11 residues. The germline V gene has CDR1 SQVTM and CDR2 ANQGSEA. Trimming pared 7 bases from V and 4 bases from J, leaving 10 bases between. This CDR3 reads CSGGTGTEAFF. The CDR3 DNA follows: TGCAGCGGTGGGACGGGCACTGAAGCTTTCTTT.